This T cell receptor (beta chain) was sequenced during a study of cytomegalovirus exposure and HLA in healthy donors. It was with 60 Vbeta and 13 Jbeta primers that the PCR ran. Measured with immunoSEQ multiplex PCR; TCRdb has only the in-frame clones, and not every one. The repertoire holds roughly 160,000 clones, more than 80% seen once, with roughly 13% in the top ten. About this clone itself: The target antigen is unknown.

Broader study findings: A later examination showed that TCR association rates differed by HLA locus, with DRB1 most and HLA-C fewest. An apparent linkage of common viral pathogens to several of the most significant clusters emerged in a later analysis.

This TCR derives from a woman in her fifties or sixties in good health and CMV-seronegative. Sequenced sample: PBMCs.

CDR3 nucleotides: TGCAGCGTTAGGGGGACGGGGAGCTCCTACGAGCAGTACTTC. The encoded protein is CSVRGTGSSYEQYF. The chain couples TRBV29-1 to TRBJ2-7, with D possibly matching TRBD1 (6 bases). Germline CDR1 and CDR2: SQVTM and ANQGSEA. The CDR3 has 14 amino acids. Trimming pared 5 bases from V and 0 bases from J, leaving 14 bases between.